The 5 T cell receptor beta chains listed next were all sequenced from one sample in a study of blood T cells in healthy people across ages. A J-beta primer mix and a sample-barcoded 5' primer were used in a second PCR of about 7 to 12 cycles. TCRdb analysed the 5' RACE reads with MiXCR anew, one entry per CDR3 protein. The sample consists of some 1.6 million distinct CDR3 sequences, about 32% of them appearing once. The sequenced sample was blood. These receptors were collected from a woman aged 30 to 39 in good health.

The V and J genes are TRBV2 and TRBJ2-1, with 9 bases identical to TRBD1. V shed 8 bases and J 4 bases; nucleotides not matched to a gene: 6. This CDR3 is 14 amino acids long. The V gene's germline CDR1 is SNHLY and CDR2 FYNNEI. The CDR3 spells CASLLDRGYNEQFF. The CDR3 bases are TGTGCCAGCCTTTTGGACAGGGGATACAATGAGCAGTTCTTC. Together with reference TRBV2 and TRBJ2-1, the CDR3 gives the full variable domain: EPEVTQTPSHQVTQMGQEVILRCVPISNHLYFYWYRQILGQKVEFLVSFYNNEISEKSEIFDDQFSVERPDGSNFTLKIRSTKLEDSAMYFCASLLDRGYNEQFFGPGTRLTVL.

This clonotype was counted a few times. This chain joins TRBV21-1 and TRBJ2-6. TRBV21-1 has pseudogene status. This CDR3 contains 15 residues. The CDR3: CASSKDRSGANVLTF. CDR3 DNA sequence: TGTGCCAGCAGCAAAGACAGGTCAGGGGCCAACGTCCTGACTTTC.

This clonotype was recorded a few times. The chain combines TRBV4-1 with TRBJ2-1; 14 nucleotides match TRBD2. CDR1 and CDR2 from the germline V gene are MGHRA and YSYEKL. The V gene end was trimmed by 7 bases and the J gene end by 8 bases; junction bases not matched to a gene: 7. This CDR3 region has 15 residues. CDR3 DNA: TGCGCCAGCAACCTGGAGGGACTAGCGGGAGATGAGCAGTTCTTC. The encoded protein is CASNLEGLAGDEQFF.

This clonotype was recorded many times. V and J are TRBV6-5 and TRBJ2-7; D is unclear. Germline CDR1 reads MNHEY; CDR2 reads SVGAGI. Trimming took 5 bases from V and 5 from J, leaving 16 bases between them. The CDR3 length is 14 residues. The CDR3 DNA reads TGTGCCAGCAGTCCCCGGGCGACGGGCCACGAGCAGTACTTC. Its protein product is CASSPRATGHEQYF.

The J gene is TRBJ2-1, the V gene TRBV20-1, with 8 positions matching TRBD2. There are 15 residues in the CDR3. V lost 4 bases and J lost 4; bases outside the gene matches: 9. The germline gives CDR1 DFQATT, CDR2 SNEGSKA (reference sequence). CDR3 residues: CSAKEASGGYNEQFF. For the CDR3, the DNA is TGCAGTGCTAAGGAGGCCAGCGGGGGATACAATGAGCAGTTCTTC.